This TCR beta chain was identified in a study of cytomegalovirus exposure and HLA in healthy donors. The V gene end was trimmed by 5 bases and the J gene end by 4 bases; junction bases not matched to a gene: 7. There are 15 residues in the CDR3. CDR1 is SGHVS, CDR2 FQNEAQ, per germline. General study results and limits: A prior analysis recorded that most TCR beta V segments were productive about 87% or about 30% of the time. In a later analysis, common viral pathogens appeared linked to several of the most significant clusters. The study labeled fewer than 200 TCR beta chains cytomegalovirus-associated. Analysis was carried out at a later point, and it linked a missense DCLRE1C variant to TCR beta V- and J-gene trimming.

PCR involved 60 Vbeta and 13 Jbeta primers. The repertoire was sequenced with immunoSEQ multiplex PCR; TCRdb's copy has only in-frame clones and lacks some. Of roughly 150,000 clones detected, roughly 80% appear once; the ten largest clones hold under 1.5%. As concerns this clone: The antigen is undetermined.

The chain links TRBV7-8 to TRBJ1-2; 10 nucleotides match TRBD1. This receptor was identified in a man aged 18 to 35 in good health and CMV-seronegative. What was sequenced was PBMCs. CDR3 region: CASSPGTGVGYGYTF. The CDR3 DNA reads TGTGCCAGCAGCCCTGGGACAGGGGTTGGCTATGGCTACACCTTC.